What follows describes a single T cell receptor beta chain. This clone was seen just once. It has no known antigen specificity. Base quality data are lacking; no much larger clone is found one base away. The immunoSEQ Assay, a bias-controlled multiplex PCR, was used to amplify TCRbeta CDR3 regions from genomic DNA. Turning to the authors' computational methods: The number of nucleated cells in each sample was estimated from the amplification of reference gene primers within the assay. To quantify the absolute abundance of each unique TCRbeta CDR3 rearrangement, sequence reads were collapsed and filtered. For each sample, productive Simpson clonality was calculated as the square root of Simpson's diversity index across productive rearrangements. TCRdb took this table from immuneACCESS and kept in-frame rearrangements with V and J called. Such tables lack part of the clones; where checked against another copy, unresolved V genes explain under half of the gap, and the rest is unexplained. Clone size and V and J calls were adopted from that table, with D and trimming inferred from the DNA. This sample lists a few hundred thousand clones; approximately 82% were detected once. About 2.3% of the sample rests with the top ten.

The data originate from a study of blood T cell repertoires in COVID-19 (dated by TCRdb to 2018 to 2020). Some background on the complete study: Collaborator samples came from the United States, Italy and Spain and covered acute and convalescent phases of COVID-19. The prospective study material was composed of cDNA or gDNA derived from T cells, B-cell-depleted T cells, or PBMCs. Deeply sampled blood TCRbeta repertoires from subjects exposed to, actively infected with, or recovered from COVID-19 were included in the dataset. The repertoires were made available in a free public database intended to serve as a resource for research on the immune response to SARS-CoV-2. Samples were obtained from the ongoing ImmuneRACE study (first 160 participants) and from about 1,300 subjects provided by 6 global collaborators. Nearly every sample came with metadata listing a de-identified subject ID, COVID-19 status, age in years and sex. HLA class I and class II types, where available, came from metadata supplied by the sample provider rather than from assay-based typing. Here is what the overall study found, with its caveats: The quantity of clinical and demographic metadata differed by source and by participant and was supplied without curation.

V lost 5 bases and J lost 4 bases; the stretch between them is 12 bases long. CDR1 and CDR2 were assigned from the germline V gene (reference sequence) as MNHEY and SMNVEV. The CDR3, from cysteine to phenylalanine, totals 14 residues. Left in the record is the CDR3 DNA by itself, 42 bases read in frame from the first base. A second Seattle source provided samples from volunteer blood donors who had recovered from COVID-19. Whole blood was collected in K2EDTA tubes by collaborating institutions according to the institutions' own protocols. For TCRbeta analysis, collaborators shipped samples as frozen whole blood, isolated PBMCs, or DNA extracted from either of those sample types.

The V and J segments used are TRBV27 and TRBJ1-5; the D gene remains uncertain. The sequence came from a man aged 40-50 years who had recovered from COVID-19. The sequenced sample consisted of peripheral blood. The DNA reads as follows: TGTGCCAGCAGTCCGATCGGGAGGAATCAGCCCCAGCATTTT. Its protein product is CASSPIGRNQPQHF.